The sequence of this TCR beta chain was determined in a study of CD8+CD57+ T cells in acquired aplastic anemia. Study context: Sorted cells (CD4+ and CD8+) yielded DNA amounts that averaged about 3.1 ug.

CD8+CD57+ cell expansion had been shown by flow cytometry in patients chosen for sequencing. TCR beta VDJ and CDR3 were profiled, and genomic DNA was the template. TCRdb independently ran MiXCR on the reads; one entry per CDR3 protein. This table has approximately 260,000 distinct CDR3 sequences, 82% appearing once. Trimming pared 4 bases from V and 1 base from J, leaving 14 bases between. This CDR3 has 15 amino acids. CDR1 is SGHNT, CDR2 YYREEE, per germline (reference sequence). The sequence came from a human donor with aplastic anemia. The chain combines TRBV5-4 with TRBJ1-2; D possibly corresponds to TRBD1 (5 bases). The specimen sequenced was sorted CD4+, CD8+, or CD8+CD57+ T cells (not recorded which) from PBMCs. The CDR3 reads CASSPLGDDNYGYTF. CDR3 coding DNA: TGTGCCAGCAGCCCCCTAGGGGACGATAACTATGGCTACACCTTC.